This T cell receptor beta chain was found in a study of T cell responses to AZD1222 COVID-19 vaccine. The study's findings and limits: Regions left unmutated in variants are reportedly the target of nearly half of spike-specific TCRs. Among the donors, most were white British and more were female, and clonal diversity was possibly underestimated. Across the whole spike, CD4 TCRs peaked at regions 160-218 and 743-854. The repertoires were collected only after the peak T cell response.

Profiling relied on immunoSEQ multiplex PCR, and the TCRdb table lists in-frame clones only, not all of them. The sample yields 95,000 to 150,000 clones, 85% to 90% seen once. In regard to this clone: Its antigen is as yet unknown.

Germline lookup yields CDR1 GTSNPN and CDR2 SVGIG (reference sequence). The CDR3 runs to 16 residues. V lost 0 bases and J 4 bases, leaving 16 bases between the germline ends. J is TRBJ1-5 and V is TRBV30; TRBD1 might be the D (5 bases). The specimen was peripheral blood, collected on day 0 of MenACWY control vaccination. This TCR was recovered from an adult in good health. The chain's CDR3 is CAWSVPPGVKNQPQHF. CDR3 in DNA: TGTGCCTGGAGTGTACCCCCGGGGGTGAAAAATCAGCCCCAGCATTTT.